This is a list of T cell receptor beta chains from one sample in a study of blood T cell repertoires in COVID-19. Method: immunoSEQ multiplex PCR; TCRdb's copy keeps in-frame clones and lacks some. The sample includes approximately 160,000 clones, roughly 85% of them seen just once. Sequenced: PBMCs or T cells enriched from blood (not recorded which). The receptors shown here come from a woman aged 45-59 years who had recovered from COVID-19. Each CDR3 is given with its conserved first and last residue. Each record gives: CDR3 length, J gene, D gene, V gene, clone size, CDR3 DNA, CDR3 protein. A D gene is named only where the DNA matches it firmly. Not every row has a clone size; where given, it reads once, few, many or a size class.

CDR3 length: 15; J gene: TRBJ1-1; D gene: TRBD1; V gene: TRBV3-1/TRBV3-2; clone size: .; CDR3 DNA: TGTGCCAGCACCCCGGACAGGGGATGGGGCACTGAAGCTTTCTTT; CDR3 protein: CASTPDRGWGTEAFF
CDR3 length: 15; J gene: TRBJ2-1; D gene: .; V gene: TRBV5-1; clone size: .; CDR3 DNA: TGCGCCAGCAGCCTCTACAGGGAGGGCTACAATGAGCAGTTCTTC; CDR3 protein: CASSLYREGYNEQFF
CDR3 length: 15; J gene: TRBJ1-1; D gene: .; V gene: TRBV30; clone size: once; CDR3 DNA: TGTGCCTGGAGTGACCGAGGGGGGGGATCCACTGAAGCTTTCTTT; CDR3 protein: CAWSDRGGGSTEAFF
CDR3 length: 12; J gene: TRBJ1-2; D gene: TRBD1; V gene: TRBV6-5; clone size: once; CDR3 DNA: TGTGCCAGCAGACAGGGGTTCCATGGCTACACCTTC; CDR3 protein: CASRQGFHGYTF
CDR3 length: 17; J gene: TRBJ2-6; D gene: TRBD1; V gene: TRBV7-3; clone size: .; CDR3 DNA: TGTGCCAGCGGGAAACCGGGACAGGGGGCTGGGGCCAACGTCCTGACTTTC; CDR3 protein: CASGKPGQGAGANVLTF
CDR3 length: 13; J gene: TRBJ2-1; D gene: TRBD2; V gene: TRBV7-8; clone size: .; CDR3 DNA: TGTGCCTCCAGTGCTAGCGGGAGGAATGAGCAGTTCTTC; CDR3 protein: CASSASGRNEQFF
CDR3 length: 15; J gene: TRBJ1-2; D gene: TRBD1; V gene: TRBV27; clone size: .; CDR3 DNA: TGTGCCAGCAGTTTGCGGACAGGGAGCAACTATGGCTACACCTTC; CDR3 protein: CASSLRTGSNYGYTF
CDR3 length: 13; J gene: TRBJ1-4; D gene: .; V gene: TRBV10-3; clone size: .; CDR3 DNA: TGTGCCATCAGTGAGGACCGAGGTGAAAAACTGTTTTTT; CDR3 protein: CAISEDRGEKLFF
CDR3 length: 16; J gene: TRBJ2-3; D gene: TRBD2; V gene: TRBV7-2; clone size: few; CDR3 DNA: TGTGCCAGCAGCCCTATAGCGGGAGGGCCGGGTGATACGCAGTATTTT; CDR3 protein: CASSPIAGGPGDTQYF
CDR3 length: 14; J gene: TRBJ1-4; D gene: TRBD1; V gene: TRBV9; clone size: once; CDR3 DNA: TGTGCCAGCAGCGTACAGGGGGCGAATGAAAAACTGTTTTTT; CDR3 protein: CASSVQGANEKLFF
CDR3 length: 15; J gene: TRBJ2-1; D gene: TRBD2; V gene: TRBV27; clone size: .; CDR3 DNA: TGTGCCAGCAGCCCCGGGACTAGCGGGAACAATGAGCAGTTCTTC; CDR3 protein: CASSPGTSGNNEQFF
CDR3 length: 15; J gene: TRBJ2-5; D gene: .; V gene: TRBV10-3; clone size: .; CDR3 DNA: TGTGCCATCAGTGAGTTGAAGGGGGTACAAGAGACCCAGTACTTC; CDR3 protein: CAISELKGVQETQYF
CDR3 length: 14; J gene: TRBJ1-2; D gene: .; V gene: TRBV27; clone size: few; CDR3 DNA: TGTGCCAGCAGTTTACGTCAGGGGCTCTATGGCTACACCTTC; CDR3 protein: CASSLRQGLYGYTF
CDR3 length: 13; J gene: TRBJ1-1; D gene: .; V gene: TRBV10-3; clone size: .; CDR3 DNA: TGTGCCATCAGTGACGGGGGGCCGACTGAAGCTTTCTTT; CDR3 protein: CAISDGGPTEAFF
CDR3 length: 17; J gene: TRBJ2-1; D gene: .; V gene: TRBV9; clone size: .; CDR3 DNA: TGTGCCAGCAGCGTAGGGGGGCGGGCTGGCTCCTACAATGAGCAGTTCTTC; CDR3 protein: CASSVGGRAGSYNEQFF
CDR3 length: 15; J gene: TRBJ1-5; D gene: TRBD1; V gene: TRBV18; clone size: .; CDR3 DNA: TGTGCCAGCTCACCTTCGACAGGGAGCAATCAGCCCCAGCATTTT; CDR3 protein: CASSPSTGSNQPQHF
CDR3 length: 16; J gene: TRBJ1-2; D gene: TRBD1; V gene: TRBV6-9; clone size: .; CDR3 DNA: TGTGCCAGCAGTTATTGCAGGACAGGGTGGGCCTATGGCTACACCTTC; CDR3 protein: CASSYCRTGWAYGYTF
CDR3 length: 14; J gene: TRBJ1-1; D gene: .; V gene: TRBV18; clone size: .; CDR3 DNA: TGTGCCAGCTCACCAGACGCGGGGGGCACTGAAGCTTTCTTT; CDR3 protein: CASSPDAGGTEAFF
CDR3 length: 16; J gene: TRBJ1-1; D gene: .; V gene: TRBV3-1/TRBV3-2; clone size: few; CDR3 DNA: TGTGCCAGCAGCCAAATGCGAGGAGTTATACTCACTGAAGCTTTCTTT; CDR3 protein: CASSQMRGVILTEAFF
CDR3 length: 13; J gene: TRBJ1-1; D gene: TRBD1; V gene: TRBV7-8; clone size: few; CDR3 DNA: TGTGCCAGCAGCTTGGGGACAGCGAGAGAAGCTTTCTTT; CDR3 protein: CASSLGTAREAFF
CDR3 length: 12; J gene: TRBJ2-3; D gene: .; V gene: TRBV6-4; clone size: .; CDR3 DNA: TGTGCCAGCAGAGGGGACACGGCGGCGCAGTATTTT; CDR3 protein: CASRGDTAAQYF
CDR3 length: 14; J gene: TRBJ2-3; D gene: TRBD1; V gene: TRBV3-1/TRBV3-2; clone size: .; CDR3 DNA: TGTGCCAGCAGCCCTTGGGACAGGGCAGATACGCAGTATTTT; CDR3 protein: CASSPWDRADTQYF
CDR3 length: 14; J gene: TRBJ1-2; D gene: .; V gene: TRBV4-3; clone size: once; CDR3 DNA: TGCGCCAGCAGCCCCGAAACGCGCGTATATGGCTACACCTTC; CDR3 protein: CASSPETRVYGYTF
CDR3 length: 17; J gene: TRBJ1-1; D gene: TRBD1; V gene: TRBV27; clone size: few; CDR3 DNA: TGTGCCAGCAGTTTAACACCTACAGGGGACCTGAACACTGAAGCTTTCTTT; CDR3 protein: CASSLTPTGDLNTEAFF
CDR3 length: 16; J gene: TRBJ2-3; D gene: .; V gene: TRBV21-1; clone size: .; CDR3 DNA: TGTGCCAGCAGCAAAGGACTAGCGGGGGGCGTAGATACGCAGTATTTT; CDR3 protein: CASSKGLAGGVDTQYF
CDR3 length: 12; J gene: TRBJ1-2; D gene: .; V gene: TRBV28; clone size: .; CDR3 DNA: TGTGCCAGCAGCACACAGGGTCACGGCTACACCTTC; CDR3 protein: CASSTQGHGYTF
CDR3 length: 14; J gene: TRBJ1-6; D gene: .; V gene: TRBV6-6; clone size: .; CDR3 DNA: TGTGCCAGCAGCCCTTGGACCCATGAGGGGGCCCTCCACTTT; CDR3 protein: CASSPWTHEGALHF
CDR3 length: 12; J gene: TRBJ1-1; D gene: TRBD1; V gene: TRBV19; clone size: once; CDR3 DNA: TGTGCCAGTAGCAGAGGACAGGACCTAGCTTTCTTT; CDR3 protein: CASSRGQDLAFF
CDR3 length: 19; J gene: TRBJ2-2; D gene: TRBD2; V gene: TRBV4-1; clone size: .; CDR3 DNA: TGCGCCAGCAGCGCCCGACGTGGACTAGCGGGAGGGCGGGACGGGGAGCTGTTTTTT; CDR3 protein: CASSARRGLAGGRDGELFF
CDR3 length: 17; J gene: TRBJ1-3; D gene: .; V gene: TRBV6-1; clone size: .; CDR3 DNA: TGTGCCAGCAGTGTGGTCTTTTCCGACAGTCCTGGAAACACCATATATTTT; CDR3 protein: CASSVVFSDSPGNTIYF
CDR3 length: 15; J gene: TRBJ2-1; D gene: TRBD2; V gene: TRBV3-1/TRBV3-2; clone size: .; CDR3 DNA: TGTGCCAGCAGCCAAGAACTAGCGGGTGGAGATGAGCAGTTCTTC; CDR3 protein: CASSQELAGGDEQFF
CDR3 length: 15; J gene: TRBJ2-3; D gene: .; V gene: TRBV5-1; clone size: few; CDR3 DNA: TGCGCCAGCAGCCCCTCAGGCTCTAGCACAGATACGCAGTATTTT; CDR3 protein: CASSPSGSSTDTQYF
CDR3 length: 16; J gene: TRBJ2-3; D gene: .; V gene: TRBV21-1; clone size: .; CDR3 DNA: TGTGCCAGCAGCAAAGCAAAGACTAGCGTGGTAGATACGCAGTATTTT; CDR3 protein: CASSKAKTSVVDTQYF
CDR3 length: 15; J gene: TRBJ2-1; D gene: .; V gene: TRBV6-5; clone size: .; CDR3 DNA: TGTGCCAGCAGCCACCCCCTGAGGGTCTTGGGTGAGCAGTTCTTC; CDR3 protein: CASSHPLRVLGEQFF
CDR3 length: 16; J gene: TRBJ2-5; D gene: TRBD2; V gene: TRBV5-1; clone size: .; CDR3 DNA: TGCGCCAGCAGCCGGGAACCGGGACTAGCGTCAGAGACCCAGTACTTC; CDR3 protein: CASSREPGLASETQYF
CDR3 length: 18; J gene: TRBJ2-6; D gene: .; V gene: TRBV5-6; clone size: .; CDR3 DNA: TGTGCCAGCAGCTTGTGGGGCTCAAGTGGGTCTGGGGCCAACGTCCTGACTTTC; CDR3 protein: CASSLWGSSGSGANVLTF
CDR3 length: 14; J gene: TRBJ2-4; D gene: .; V gene: TRBV6-5; clone size: .; CDR3 DNA: TGTGCCAGCAGTCCGTTGCAGGTCAAAAACATTCAGTACTTC; CDR3 protein: CASSPLQVKNIQYF
CDR3 length: 16; J gene: TRBJ1-6; D gene: .; V gene: TRBV3-1/TRBV3-2; clone size: .; CDR3 DNA: TGTGCCAGCAGCCACCAAGGACAGTTTTATAATTCACCCCTCCACTTT; CDR3 protein: CASSHQGQFYNSPLHF
CDR3 length: 15; J gene: TRBJ1-5; D gene: .; V gene: TRBV7-9; clone size: once; CDR3 DNA: TGTGCCAGCAGCTGGGGGGCGGGGGTAGGTCAGCCCCAGCATTTT; CDR3 protein: CASSWGAGVGQPQHF
CDR3 length: 12; J gene: TRBJ2-5; D gene: TRBD1; V gene: TRBV29-1; clone size: .; CDR3 DNA: TGCAGCGTTGAAACAGGGGGCAAGACCCAGTACTTC; CDR3 protein: CSVETGGKTQYF
CDR3 length: 14; J gene: TRBJ2-1; D gene: TRBD2; V gene: TRBV5-1; clone size: .; CDR3 DNA: TGCGCCAGCAGCGCCGATTCGACTAGCGGGGAGCAGTTCTTC; CDR3 protein: CASSADSTSGEQFF
CDR3 length: 14; J gene: TRBJ2-4; D gene: TRBD1; V gene: TRBV20-1; clone size: .; CDR3 DNA: TGCAGTGCTAGTACACAGGGACAGTGGGACATTCAGTACTTC; CDR3 protein: CSASTQGQWDIQYF